This T cell receptor beta chain was obtained from a study of vaccination and CD4 T cells after COVID-19 (dated by TCRdb to between 2021 and 2022). About the investigation overall: The convalescent cohort included six males and four females, with two Hispanic individuals, seven Caucasians, two Asians and one multiracial person. In under twelve COVID-19 convalescent patients and a handful of infection-naive healthy vaccine recipients, researchers compared the spike-specific CD4+ TCR repertoire from before mRNA vaccination with the repertoire from after. The cultures were stimulated with overlapping spike peptide pools from SARS-CoV-2 and from the common cold coronaviruses HCoV-NL63, HCoV-OC43 and HCoV-229E. Memory CD4+ T cell crossreactivity between SARS-CoV-2 and common cold coronavirus spike proteins was assessed at the TCR clonotype level in an earlier paper using these donors. Control cultures received a CEFX viral epitope pool as the positive control, an HIV-1 Nef peptide pool as the negative control, or no peptide. Each participant got two doses of either the Pfizer-BioNTech BNT162b2 vaccine (n=8) or the Moderna mRNA-1273 vaccine (n=2). Post-vaccine blood samples were collected a median of approximately 68 days after the second vaccine dose, ranging from about 13 to 241 days. Post-COVID blood samples from convalescent patients were collected a median of 101 days after diagnosis, with a range of 35 to 161 days.

V is clipped by 5 bases and J by 5 bases, and the sequence between their germline boundaries is 15 bases long. The CDR3 goes from the cysteine to the phenylalanine over 15 residues. Solely the CDR3 DNA is kept, with 45 bases framed from the first base. With regard to this clonotype: What antigen it recognizes has not been identified. Per-nucleotide qualities are absent, and no much larger clonotype sits a single base away.

Library preparation employed PCR. TCR sequencing of DNA from cultured CD4+ T cells used the Oncomine TCR Beta short-read assay at the Johns Hopkins FTIC core. The QIAamp micro DNA kit was used to extract genomic DNA from the cultured CD4+ T cells. Oncomine TCR Beta libraries from cultured CD4+ T cells were pooled with unique dual indexes and sequenced on an Illumina iSeq 100. Processing in the source paper ran as follows. Non-productive sequences were filtered out, and CDR3s that did not start with C, did not end with F or W, or were shorter than 7 amino acids were discarded. Antigen-specific clonotypes were identified using the MANAFEST web application through comparison of peptide-stimulated wells with reference and other culture wells. Positive clones required FDR below 0.05, an odds ratio above 5, and productive frequency above 0.1% in at least two of three replicate wells. Clonotypes that were significantly expanded in both SARS-CoV-2 spike wells and at least one common cold coronavirus spike condition were defined as cross-reactive. CDR3 homology was assessed with Levenshtein distances (stringdist) and unrooted phylogenetic trees (ape) in R version 3.6.1. TCRdb passed the public sequencing reads through fastp at Q25 and MiXCR, retaining productive beta sequences. Every entry covers one CDR3 protein and lists the most common genes and DNA from its rows. The V and J calls, along with clone size, are taken from TCRdb and not from the paper's own processing. Here the sample has fewer than 11,000 distinct CDR3 sequences; 25% to 35% occur a single time. Jointly, the top ten make up 10% to 15% of the sample.

Beyond this particular receptor, the publication reports: Although the median number of SARS-CoV-2-reactive clonotypes went up from approximately 20 after infection to some 37 after vaccination, the increase was not significant. In convalescent patients, a median roughly 87% of post-vaccine SARS-CoV-2-reactive clones were detected only after vaccination, and vaccine-specific priming was suggested by this finding. The study included relatively few convalescent patients and did not analyze early timepoints after natural infection. Of the vaccine-specific clones found in convalescent patients, nearly all (304 of 307) were mono-reactive for SARS-CoV-2 spike instead of being cross-reactive with common cold coronaviruses.

According to the study, the label for this sample's treatment or condition signals: roughly 10-day PBMC culture with coronavirus spike peptide pools or control peptides (ViraFEST assay). CD4+ T cells from unexposed donors were collected before the COVID-19 pandemic (2011-2018). The ViraFEST assay, used in the study, expanded antigen-specific T cells with peptide pools and then identified the expanded clonotypes through TCR sequencing. PBMCs were cultured at roughly 1.9 million per well in IMDM supplemented with roughly 5% human AB serum and about 9.6 IU/ml IL-2, with approximately 9.2 ug/ml peptide pools added. Half of the culture medium was replaced with fresh IL-2-containing medium on days 3 and 7. After approximately 10 days of culture, CD4+ T cells were isolated by negative selection using the EasySep CD4+ T cell isolation kit. As cell numbers permitted, CD4+ T cells from unexposed donors were tested for reactivity to SARS-CoV-2 S and N and to four common cold coronavirus spike pools. Ficoll-Paque Plus gradient centrifugation was used to isolate PBMCs from whole blood, and the isolated PBMCs were then either used fresh or cryopreserved at -140C. Triplicate wells were generally used for each culture condition. Leukapheresis product for the unexposed donors was purchased commercially.

The chain is made from TRBV12-3 or TRBV12-4 and TRBJ2-2; the D element could tentatively be TRBD1 or TRBD2, as 5 bases agree for each. This TCR derives from a human donor in good health. Specimen: CD4+ T cells from blood, cultured in vitro. For the CDR3, the sequence is CASSDTGTPTGELFF. The sequence in DNA is TGTGCCAGCAGTGATACCGGGACCCCAACCGGGGAGCTGTTTTTT.